This T cell receptor (beta chain) was recovered during a study of cytomegalovirus exposure and HLA in healthy donors. At the level of the study: Unique TCRs numbering roughly 85 million, obtained from HLA-typed donors, made up an early data release. Study-wide results and limits: Presence/absence results assume similar sequencing depth per donor, which may not hold.

Concerning this clone: Its matching antigen is unknown.

This PCR relied on a set of 60 Vbeta primers and 13 Jbeta primers. The method was immunoSEQ multiplex PCR; TCRdb's version includes in-frame clones alone and lacks a portion of them. The sample carries more than 55,000 clones, roughly 83% recorded once. Germline-derived CDR1 and CDR2 are SGHNT and YENEEA. The CDR3 totals 13 residues. Trimming took off 5 bases at V and 3 bases at J, with 8 bases between the two ends. The receptor was isolated from a man younger than 45 in good health and CMV-seronegative. This chain uses TRBV11-3 with TRBJ2-1; D perhaps matches TRBD2 (6 bases). The sequenced material came from PBMCs. CDR3 loop: CASSPTSYNEQFF. CDR3 DNA sequence: TGTGCCAGCAGCCCGACTAGCTACAATGAGCAGTTCTTC.